The source of this T cell receptor beta chain is a study of beta chain features in type 1 diabetes. Study-wide results and limits: TCRB CDR3s were moderately but significantly shorter in Type 1 diabetes patients in all four CD4+ subsets. VDJ junctions sequenced from type 1 diabetes patients showed fewer insertions and more deletions. The cDNA sequencing approach could over-represent high-TCR-expressing cells.

The whole isolated RNA underwent reverse transcription, so sequencing captured expressed TCRB transcripts. TCRdb's table, derived via immunoSEQ multiplex PCR, lists solely in-frame clones and lacks some. The sample lists a few hundred thousand clones, roughly 17% occurring once. The table lists this clone with a few counts. The target antigen is unknown. Germline lookup yields CDR1 DFQATT and CDR2 SNEGSKA (reference sequence). V was clipped by 5 bases and J by 6 bases, with 5 bases between them. The CDR3 totals 10 residues. A CD45RO/CCR7/CD25/CD127/CD95/CD27 panel sorted naive, central memory, regulatory and stem cell-like memory CD4+ cells.

Sequencing was done on a sample of naive CD4+ T cells from blood. This chain joins TRBV20-1 and TRBJ2-1; no clear D. The receptor was derived from a man aged 25 to 45 with type 1 diabetes. CDR3 residues: CSAGLNEQFF. CDR3 in DNA: TGCAGTGCTGGGCTCAATGAGCAGTTCTTC.